These 31 T cell receptor beta chains came from one sample sequenced in a study of vaccination effects on CD4 cells after COVID-19. These receptors have no known antigen. Antigen-specific CD4+ T cells were expanded with viral peptide pools in the ViraFEST assay before sequencing. At the end of about 9 days of culture, CD4+ T cells were isolated. The person's infection with SARS-CoV-2, confirmed by PCR, took place between March and December 2020. Assay: immunoSEQ multiplex PCR; the TCRdb copy retains only in-frame clones and omits some. The repertoire holds around 37,000 clones, with just under 75% as singletons. The sequencing used CD4+ T cells from PBMCs cultured with a peptide pool, collected before COVID-19 vaccination. All receptors derive from a human donor who had a prior SARS-CoV-2 infection.

The V and J genes are TRBV29-1 and TRBJ1-2; possibly TRBD1 for D (5 bases). This CDR3 is 12 amino acids long. Looked up from germline, CDR1 is SQVTM and CDR2 is ANQGSEA. In DNA, the CDR3 is TGCCTTACGGGGGACGATAACTATGGCTACACCTTC. Encoded protein: CLTGDDNYGYTF. Full variable domain (remainder filled in from reference TRBV29-1 and TRBJ1-2): SAVISQKPSRDICQRGTSLTIQCQVDSQVTMMFWYRQQPGQSLTLIATANQGSEATYESGFVIDKFPISRPNLTFSTLTVSNMSPEDSSIYLCLTGDDNYGYTFGSGTRLTVV.

The chain is built from TRBV20-1 and TRBJ2-1; 9 positions match TRBD1. V shed 3 bases and J 9 bases; nucleotides not matched to a gene: 6. Germline CDR1 is DFQATT and CDR2 is SNEGSKA (reference sequence). This CDR3 region has 13 residues. CDR3: CSASYLGQGEQFF. Here the CDR3 DNA reads TGCAGTGCTAGTTATTTGGGACAGGGTGAGCAGTTCTTC.

This clone was counted between two and nine times. The chain combines TRBV2 with TRBJ2-2; D call uncertain. This CDR3 has 15 residues. The ends were cut back, 6 bases at V and 0 bases at J, with 11 bases in the middle. Germline assignment: CDR1 SNHLY and CDR2 FYNNEI. The CDR3 sequence is CASRGDGANTGELFF. CDR3 bases: TGTGCCAGCAGGGGTGACGGAGCGAACACCGGGGAGCTGTTTTTT.

This chain joins TRBV7-2 and TRBJ1-2; maybe TRBD1 (5 bases). The CDR3 is made up of 15 amino acids. V was cut by 1 base and J by 4 bases, with 13 bases left in between. Per germline, CDR1 SGHTA and CDR2 FQGNSA. Here the CDR3 DNA reads TGTGCCAGCAGCTTAGGTTCAGGGATCGTCTATGGCTACACCTTC. Its translation is CASSLGSGIVYGYTF.

The rearrangement uses TRBV5-4 and TRBJ2-1; D is perhaps TRBD1 or TRBD2 (5 bases each). Trimming removed 3 bases at V and 6 bases at J, with 13 bases between. CDR3 length equals 14 residues. Germline V gene data show CDR1 as SGHNT and CDR2 as YYREEE (reference sequence). CDR3 amino acids: CASSSHDGTNEQFF. For the CDR3, the DNA is TGTGCCAGCAGCTCGCACGACGGGACCAATGAGCAGTTCTTC.

The genes are TRBV20-1 and TRBJ2-3, with D unclear. V dropped 1 base and J dropped 4 bases, with 3 bases sitting between them. CDR1 DFQATT and CDR2 SNEGSKA come from the germline V gene (reference sequence). The CDR3 has 11 residues. The CDR3 spells CSARVSDTQYF. Written as DNA, the CDR3 is TGCAGTGCTAGAGTCTCAGATACGCAGTATTTT.

The CDR3 spells CASNRGYEQYF. Written as DNA, the CDR3 is TGTGCCAGCAACCGAGGGTACGAGCAGTACTTC. The rearrangement joins TRBV6-6 to TRBJ2-7; weak D call: TRBD2 (5 bases). V was trimmed by 7 bases and J by 4 bases, leaving 8 bases between them. The CDR3 extends over 11 amino acids. Germline CDR1 is MNHNY and CDR2 is SVGAGI (reference sequence).

DNA of the CDR3: TGCAGCCGGACTAGCGCCGATACGCAGTATTTT. Translation: CSRTSADTQYF. V gene TRBV20-1 combines with J gene TRBJ2-3; 9 bases fit TRBD2. The CDR3 extends over 11 amino acids. Germline assignment: CDR1 DFQATT and CDR2 SNEGSKA (reference sequence).

V and J are TRBV10-3 and TRBJ2-2; TRBD2 might be the D (6 bases). V was shortened by 9 bases and J by 5 bases, with 16 bases between the two germline ends. Germline assignment: CDR1 ENHRY and CDR2 SYGVKD. The CDR3 is 14 residues long. Here the CDR3 reads CAIGGLSITGELFF. In DNA form, the CDR3 reads TGTGCCATAGGTGGACTATCGATAACCGGGGAGCTGTTTTTT.

The J gene is TRBJ1-3, the V gene TRBV4-1; D call uncertain. V was clipped by 3 bases and J by 1 base, with 10 bases between them. Per germline, CDR1 MGHRA and CDR2 YSYEKL. This CDR3 region has 15 residues. In DNA, the CDR3 is TGCGCCAGCAGCCAGAGCCAGAGTTCTGGAAACACCATATATTTT. Protein product: CASSQSQSSGNTIYF.

The chain couples TRBV13 to TRBJ1-1; TRBD1 matches at 9 bases. This CDR3 contains 16 residues. Germline V gives CDR1 PRHDT, CDR2 FYEKMQ (reference sequence). The J segment lost 1 base and the V segment lost 4 bases, leaving 7 bases of the junction unmatched. The CDR3 DNA sequence: TGTGCCAGCAGCTCCCACAGGGGGCTGGGGAACACTGAAGCTTTCTTT. Translation: CASSSHRGLGNTEAFF.

Only a few counts were recorded for this clone. This chain joins TRBV2 and TRBJ1-6; D remains unclear. V lost 1 base to trimming and J lost 0 bases, with 4 bases between them. The CDR3 extends over 15 amino acids. Germline values: CDR1 SNHLY, CDR2 FYNNEI. CDR3 in amino acids: CASSEGPSYNSPLHF. DNA for the CDR3: TGTGCCAGCAGTGAAGGCCCCTCCTATAATTCACCCCTCCACTTT.

J is TRBJ1-1 and V is TRBV4-3, with D maybe TRBD1 (6 bases). This CDR3 spans 16 amino acids. CDR1 and CDR2 from the germline V gene are LGHNA and YSLEER. Trimming pared 4 bases from V and 7 bases from J, leaving 22 bases between. CDR3 sequence reads: CASSPDRQGQFGEAFF. CDR3 coding DNA: TGCGCCAGCAGCCCCGACCGGCAGGGGCAATTCGGTGAAGCTTTCTTT.

This clone has only a few counts. The chain uses TRBV20-1 and TRBJ2-2; D unresolved. Trimming left V 3 bases short and J 1 base short, with 9 bases between. Germline V gene sequence: CDR1 DFQATT, CDR2 SNEGSKA (reference sequence). The CDR3 extends over 14 amino acids. This chain's CDR3 is CSASSLVNTGELFF. The CDR3 coding sequence is TGCAGTGCTAGTAGTCTTGTGAACACCGGGGAGCTGTTTTTT.

The chain is built from TRBV20-1 and TRBJ2-3; the D is unclear. CDR3 length: 11 residues. With 3 bases removed from V and 5 bases from J, the gap between germline ends came to 6 bases. Germline V gives CDR1 DFQATT, CDR2 SNEGSKA (reference sequence). The CDR3 loop reads CSARAGDTQYF. The CDR3 DNA is TGCAGTGCTAGGGCCGGAGATACGCAGTATTTT.

This sequence joins TRBV11-2 and TRBJ2-7; 7 bases line up with TRBD2. Germline V gives CDR1 SGHAT, CDR2 FQNNGV. Losses at the gene ends were 4 bases for V and 2 bases for J; bases not matched to a gene: 8. CDR3 length equals 15 residues. Written as DNA, the CDR3 is TGTGCCAGCAGCTCAGGCCCGGGACTAACCTACGAGCAGTACTTC. This gives the protein CASSSGPGLTYEQYF.

The gene calls are TRBV5-1 and TRBJ2-5; TRBD1 agrees at 7 bases. CDR1 SGHRS and CDR2 YFSETQ come from the germline V gene. The CDR3 length is 15 residues. V shed 7 bases, J shed 1 base, and the junction held 10 bases outside the gene matches. The CDR3, as DNA: TGCGCCAGCGGGTCTACGGGACAGTCCCAAGAGACCCAGTACTTC. Amino acid sequence: CASGSTGQSQETQYF. The full variable domain, rest sourced from reference TRBV5-1 and TRBJ2-5, is KAGVTQTPRYLIKTRGQQVTLSCSPISGHRSVSWYQQTPGQGLQFLFEYFSETQRNKGNFPGRFSGRQFSNSRSEMNVSTLELGDSALYLCASGSTGQSQETQYFGPGTRLLVL.

Only one count was recorded for this clone. This sequence joins TRBV4-1 and TRBJ2-1, with D possibly TRBD1 on 6 matching bases. Deletions cut 3 bases from V and 8 bases from J, with 17 bases between. This CDR3 has 15 amino acids. CDR1 and CDR2 (germline): MGHRA, YSYEKL. CDR3 bases: TGCGCCAGCAGCCAGCCCACGACAGGAGTCCATGAGCAGTTCTTC. Its translation is CASSQPTTGVHEQFF.

The J gene is TRBJ1-4, the V gene TRBV19; D uncertain. V lost 4 bases and J 8 bases, leaving 17 bases between the germline ends. The germline CDR1 and CDR2 sequences are LNHDA and SQIVND (reference sequence). The CDR3 loop spans 15 amino acids. The chain's CDR3 is CASSTPIRPLEKLFF. DNA for the CDR3: TGTGCCAGTAGTACCCCCATCAGGCCTTTGGAAAAACTGTTTTTT. Using reference TRBV19 and TRBJ1-4 for the parts outside the CDR3, the full variable domain is DGGITQSPKYLFRKEGQNVTLSCEQNLNHDAMYWYRQDPGQGLRLIYYSQIVNDFQKGDIAEGYSVSREKKESFPLTVTSAQKNPTAFYLCASSTPIRPLEKLFFGSGTQLSVL.

The V gene is TRBV6-2 or TRBV6-3, the J gene TRBJ2-7; D is undetermined. The germline V and J ends were trimmed by 2 bases and 3 bases, with 11 bases remaining between them. The germline V gene encodes CDR1 MNHEY and CDR2 SVGEGT. The CDR3 contains 14 residues. CDR3 sequence: CASSYMGSNYEQYF. For the CDR3, the DNA is TGTGCCAGCAGTTACATGGGCAGCAACTACGAGCAGTACTTC.

The rearrangement uses TRBV30 and TRBJ2-1, with 8 nucleotides matching TRBD2. Germline CDR1 reads GTSNPN; CDR2 reads SVGIG (reference sequence). Trimming cost V 3 bases and J 3 bases; bases outside gene matches: 7. The CDR3 is 15 amino acids. CDR3 in amino acids: CAWRRAGDVYNEQFF. Written as DNA, the CDR3 is TGTGCCTGGAGGCGAGCGGGAGATGTCTACAATGAGCAGTTCTTC.

This clone is a singleton in its sample. The CDR3 region is CASSFLGPQETQYF. CDR3 in DNA: TGCGCCAGCAGCTTTCTGGGGCCCCAAGAGACCCAGTACTTC. J is TRBJ2-5 and V is TRBV5-1; D is possibly TRBD1 (5 bases). Trimming cost V 2 bases and J 1 base, with 9 bases left between them. In germline, CDR1 is SGHRS, CDR2 YFSETQ. This CDR3 is 14 amino acids long.

V usage is TRBV5-1 and J usage is TRBJ2-3; D possibly corresponds to TRBD2 (5 bases). The CDR3 length is 17 residues. Germline-derived CDR1 and CDR2 are SGHRS and YFSETQ. Trimming took 4 bases from V and 2 from J, leaving 20 bases between them. CDR3 DNA sequence: TGCGCCAGCAGCGCGGGTTGGGAAGCGGAACACACAGATACGCAGTATTTT. This translates into CASSAGWEAEHTDTQYF. Filled out from reference TRBV5-1 and TRBJ2-3, the complete variable domain reads KAGVTQTPRYLIKTRGQQVTLSCSPISGHRSVSWYQQTPGQGLQFLFEYFSETQRNKGNFPGRFSGRQFSNSRSEMNVSTLELGDSALYLCASSAGWEAEHTDTQYFGPGTRLTVL.

The V gene is TRBV5-6, the J gene TRBJ1-1; no reliable D call. CDR1 and CDR2 from the germline V gene are SGHDT and YYEEEE. This CDR3 has 13 residues. Trimming shortened V by 4 bases and J by 7 bases, and 14 bases separated the two germline ends. In DNA, the CDR3 is TGTGCCAGCAGCCCAGGCGGTTCGGGTGAAGCTTTCTTT. The encoded protein is CASSPGGSGEAFF.

This rearrangement joins TRBV4-3 to TRBJ1-4; unclear D gene. Trimming shortened V by 3 bases and J by 11 bases, and 13 bases separated the two germline ends. The CDR3 extends over 13 amino acids. CDR1 and CDR2 from the germline V gene are LGHNA and YSLEER. CDR3 sequence (DNA): TGCGCCAGCAGCCATCCCAAGGGCGGGAAACTGTTTTTT. Translating it yields CASSHPKGGKLFF.

This clone showed up just a few times. The chain recombines TRBV11-2 with TRBJ2-7; 8 bases agree with TRBD2. V was pared by 6 bases and J by 6 bases, with 13 bases of the junction left unmatched. CDR1 is SGHAT and CDR2 is FQNNGV in the germline V gene. The CDR3 covers 15 residues. CDR3 in DNA: TGTGCCAGCAGACCGCTCGGCGGGAGGCACGGCGAGCAGTACTTC. This gives the protein CASRPLGGRHGEQYF.

The chain joins TRBV5-4 to TRBJ1-6; D is unresolved. Germline V gene lookup returns CDR1 SGHNT and CDR2 YYREEE (reference sequence). This CDR3 comprises 16 residues. V lost 0 bases and J lost 2, with 9 bases in between. The CDR3 sequence is CASSLAAGTYNSPLHF. DNA of the CDR3: TGTGCCAGCAGCTTGGCTGCAGGAACCTATAATTCACCCCTCCACTTT. Filled out from reference TRBV5-4 and TRBJ1-6, the complete variable domain reads ETGVTQSPTHLIKTRGQQVTLRCSSQSGHNTVSWYQQALGQGPQFIFQYYREEENGRGNFPPRFSGLQFPNYSSELNVNALELDDSALYLCASSLAAGTYNSPLHFGNGTRLTVT.

The V gene is TRBV5-1, the J gene TRBJ2-3, with no clear D. V was pared by 7 bases and J by 2 bases, with 8 bases between. Looked up from germline, CDR1 is SGHRS and CDR2 is YFSETQ. The CDR3 extends over 12 amino acids. CDR3 bases: TGCGCCAGCGGAGTGACCACAGATACGCAGTATTTT. Its translation is CASGVTTDTQYF.

The chain uses TRBV12-3 or TRBV12-4 and TRBJ2-7, with D hard to call. With 5 bases removed from V and 0 bases from J, the gap between germline ends came to 5 bases. This CDR3 has 12 amino acids. The CDR3 sequence is CASSPSSYEQYF. The CDR3 bases are TGTGCCAGCAGTCCCTCCTCCTACGAGCAGTACTTC.

The CDR3 here is CASSPGTDYNQPQHF. CDR3 coding DNA: TGTGCCAGCAGCCCCGGGACAGACTACAATCAGCCCCAGCATTTT. V gene TRBV6-5 combines with J gene TRBJ1-5; 7 bases match TRBD1. CDR1 is MNHEY and CDR2 is SVGAGI in the germline V gene. V shed 6 bases, J shed 3 bases, and the junction held 8 bases outside the gene matches. The CDR3 runs 15 residues.

The chain has TRBV5-1 and TRBJ1-5, with D possibly TRBD1 on 5 matching bases. This CDR3 is 15 amino acids long. CDR1 and CDR2 (germline): SGHRS, YFSETQ. Trimming took 1 base from V and 7 from J, leaving 15 bases between them. The CDR3 region is CASSLTGGTDQPQHF. CDR3 DNA sequence: TGCGCCAGCAGCTTGACAGGTGGAACAGACCAGCCCCAGCATTTT.